Listed here are 27 T cell receptor beta chains from one sample, sequenced in a study of blood T cell repertoires in COVID-19. Some clones are missing from TCRdb's copy, which holds only in-frame ones; the method was immunoSEQ multiplex PCR. This table holds approximately 44,000 clones, roughly 89% found once. What was sequenced was peripheral blood. The receptors shown here come from a man in his fifties or sixties with active COVID-19.

V and J are TRBV28 and TRBJ1-5; D is possibly TRBD1 (5 bases). Deletions cut 7 bases from V and 4 bases from J, with 14 bases between. The CDR3 has 14 amino acids. Germline assignment: CDR1 MDHEN and CDR2 SYDVKM. The chain's CDR3 is CASIEGAVNQPQHF. For the CDR3, the DNA is TGTGCCAGCATCGAAGGGGCAGTAAATCAGCCCCAGCATTTT.

This rearrangement joins TRBV15 to TRBJ1-2, with unresolved D. Deletions cut 1 base from V and 8 bases from J, with 11 bases between. Per germline, CDR1 LNHNV and CDR2 YYDKDF (reference sequence). The CDR3 runs to 13 residues. CDR3 nucleotides: TGTGCCACCAGCAGAGTTGCGGATTGGGGCTACACCTTC. Its translation: CATSRVADWGYTF.

This clone occurred once. This chain connects TRBV5-1 to TRBJ2-7; 8 bases map to TRBD2. CDR3 size: 17 residues. J was trimmed by 3 bases and V by 5 bases; bases with no gene match: 16. Per the germline V gene, CDR1 is SGHRS and CDR2 is YFSETQ. Here the CDR3 reads CASSPISGSLTNYEQYF. The CDR3 DNA reads as TGCGCCAGCAGTCCCATCAGCGGGAGCCTAACCAACTACGAGCAGTACTTC.

This chain connects TRBV3-1 (or the pseudogene TRBV3-2) to TRBJ1-2, with no clear D. This CDR3 has 14 amino acids. Germline assignment: CDR1 LGHDT and CDR2 YNNKEL (reference sequence). Deletions cut 3 bases from V and 7 bases from J, with 15 bases between. CDR3: CASSQTLSPGGYTF. The CDR3 DNA reads as TGTGCCAGCAGCCAGACACTCTCCCCTGGTGGCTACACCTTC.

The chain joins TRBV30 to TRBJ2-5; D not certain. The CDR3 is made up of 12 amino acids. V was clipped by 0 bases and J by 5 bases, with 7 bases between them. Germline assignment: CDR1 GTSNPN and CDR2 SVGIG (reference sequence). The CDR3 nucleotides are TGTGCCTGGAGTGTACGCGTGGAGACCCAGTACTTC. This sequence encodes CAWSVRVETQYF.

J is TRBJ2-1 and V is TRBV4-2; D remains unclear. There are 15 residues in the CDR3. Germline V gene lookup returns CDR1 LGHNA and CDR2 YNFKEQ. Between the trimmed V and J ends, which lost 0 bases and 5 bases, there was a span of 11 bases. Written as DNA, the CDR3 is TGTGCCAGCAGCCAAGAGACGACTTTCAACAATGAGCAGTTCTTC. Residues: CASSQETTFNNEQFF.

The chain couples TRBV30 to TRBJ1-6, with D maybe TRBD1 (5 bases). Germline V gives CDR1 GTSNPN, CDR2 SVGIG (reference sequence). The V end was cut by 3 bases, the J end by 9 bases, with 15 bases between. This CDR3 is 14 amino acids long. The CDR3 DNA sequence: TGTGCCTGGAGCGGCGCGGGGAGGGGTTCACCCCTCCACTTT. Its translation is CAWSGAGRGSPLHF.

The chain is built from TRBV2 and TRBJ2-1; 7 nucleotides line up with TRBD1. The CDR3 loop spans 16 amino acids. The germline V gene encodes CDR1 SNHLY and CDR2 FYNNEI. Germline trimming cut 1 base from V and 0 bases from J; bases unmatched to any gene: 3. The CDR3 protein is CASSEGQGLSYNEQFF. The CDR3 bases are TGTGCCAGCAGTGAAGGACAGGGCCTCTCCTACAATGAGCAGTTCTTC.

The genes are TRBV7-9 and TRBJ2-1; 16 positions agree with TRBD2. V trimming: 5 bases; J trimming: 6 bases; junction bases outside the gene matches: 7. This CDR3 is built from 17 residues. In germline, CDR1 is SEHNR, CDR2 FQNEAQ (reference sequence). As DNA, the CDR3 is TGTGCCAGCAGCCCACCGGGACTAGCGGGAGGGACCAATGAGCAGTTCTTC. Its protein product is CASSPPGLAGGTNEQFF. The complete variable domain, with remaining parts taken from reference TRBV7-9 and TRBJ2-1, reads DTGVSQNPRHKITKRGQNVTFRCDPISEHNRLYWYRQTLGQGPEFLTYFQNEAQLEKSRLLSDRFSAERPKGSFSTLEIQRTEQGDSAMYLCASSPPGLAGGTNEQFFGPGTRLTVL.

The rearrangement joins TRBV7-2 to TRBJ2-7; TRBD2 agrees at 10 bases. The junction had 6 bases not matched to a gene; V was cut back by 5 bases and J by 2 bases. Germline V lookup: CDR1 SGHTA, CDR2 FQGNSA. The CDR3 sequence is 15 residues long. In nucleotides, the CDR3 is TGTGCCAGCAGCGAGACTAGCGGGCCCACCTACGAGCAGTACTTC. This sequence encodes CASSETSGPTYEQYF. The full variable domain, its missing parts supplied by reference TRBV7-2 and TRBJ2-7, is GAGVSQSPSNKVTEKGKDVELRCDPISGHTALYWYRQSLGQGLEFLIYFQGNSAPDKSGLPSDRFSAERTGGSVSTLTIQRTQQEDSAVYLCASSETSGPTYEQYFGPGTRLTVT.

The chain combines TRBV18 with TRBJ2-3, with TRBD2 identical over 9 bases. This CDR3 is 17 amino acids long. V shed 4 bases, J shed 3 bases, and the junction held 11 bases outside the gene matches. The germline V gene encodes CDR1 KGHSH and CDR2 LQKENI. The CDR3 here is CASSLVIAGVRTDTQYF. CDR3 nucleotide sequence: TGTGCCAGCTCACTGGTCATAGCGGGAGTGAGGACAGATACGCAGTATTTT.

The rearrangement links TRBV5-1 to TRBJ2-1; weak D call: TRBD2 (6 bases). V was cut by 0 bases and J by 15 bases, with 19 bases left in between. CDR1 and CDR2 (germline): SGHRS, YFSETQ. This CDR3 is 14 amino acids long. The CDR3 region has the DNA TGCGCCAGCAGCTTGGCCGGGGATATGACTAGTTGGTTCTTC. It encodes CASSLAGDMTSWFF.

This chain joins TRBV7-7 and TRBJ2-2, with D possibly TRBD2 on 5 matching bases. CDR3 length: 16 amino acids. The germline V and J ends were trimmed by 1 base and 1 base, with 10 bases remaining between them. CDR1 and CDR2 (germline): SSHAT, FNYEAQ (reference sequence). The CDR3 loop is CASSLGVGKNTGELFF. CDR3 DNA: TGTGCCAGCAGCTTAGGTGTCGGGAAGAACACCGGGGAGCTGTTTTTT. Combining the CDR3 with reference TRBV7-7 and TRBJ2-2 gives the whole variable domain GAGVSQSPRYKVTKRGQDVTLRCDPISSHATLYWYQQALGQGPEFLTYFNYEAQPDKSGLPSDRFSAERPEGSISTLTIQRTEQRDSAMYRCASSLGVGKNTGELFFGEGSRLTVL.

The chain links TRBV4-1 to TRBJ2-3, with D perhaps TRBD2 (5 bases). Germline V gene data show CDR1 as MGHRA and CDR2 as YSYEKL. Trimming took off 7 bases at V and 0 bases at J, with 20 bases between the two ends. The CDR3 has 17 residues. The CDR3 here is CASKVTGFTSSTDTQYF. In nucleotides, the CDR3 is TGCGCCAGCAAGGTCACGGGATTCACTTCCAGCACAGATACGCAGTATTTT.

J is TRBJ2-1 and V is TRBV7-2; 14 bases line up with TRBD2. The length of the CDR3 is 16 residues. Per germline, CDR1 SGHTA and CDR2 FQGNSA. V lost 2 bases, J lost 5 bases, and 2 bases stayed unmatched. The CDR3 region has the DNA TGTGCCAGCAGCTTATGGGGACTAGCGGGAGACAATGAGCAGTTCTTC. Protein sequence: CASSLWGLAGDNEQFF.

This chain connects TRBV18 to TRBJ1-4; D is unresolved. This CDR3 contains 15 residues. Germline assignment: CDR1 KGHSH and CDR2 LQKENI. Trimming took 0 bases from V and 5 from J, leaving 10 bases between them. The CDR3 DNA sequence: TGTGCCAGCTCACCACCGGGAGGTTTAAATGAAAAACTGTTTTTT. Translated: CASSPPGGLNEKLFF.

The chain joins TRBV4-2 to TRBJ1-1; the match to TRBD1 covers 7 bases. Trimming cost V 4 bases and J 3 bases; bases outside gene matches: 5. CDR1 and CDR2 (germline): LGHNA, YNFKEQ. This CDR3 region has 14 residues. For the CDR3, the DNA is TGTGCCAGCAGCCCGACAGGGTCGGACACTGAAGCTTTCTTT. Translation: CASSPTGSDTEAFF.

V gene TRBV28 combines with J gene TRBJ2-1; 8 positions match TRBD2. The CDR3 covers 15 residues. V gave up 6 bases and J gave up 2 bases; unmatched junction bases: 6. CDR1 MDHEN and CDR2 SYDVKM come from the germline V gene. The CDR3 coding sequence is TGTGCCAGCAGCCCTCCGGGACTAGCCTACAATGAGCAGTTCTTC. This translates into CASSPPGLAYNEQFF.

The chain links TRBV29-1 to TRBJ2-1, with 8 bases fitting TRBD1. The trim removed 1 base at V and 10 bases at J, leaving 6 bases unmatched. Per the germline V gene, CDR1 is SQVTM and CDR2 is ANQGSEA. This CDR3 region has 13 residues. Written as DNA, the CDR3 is TGCAGCGTTGAAGGCAGGGGGCTCTTAGAGCAGTTCTTC. It encodes CSVEGRGLLEQFF.

The J gene is TRBJ2-5, the V gene TRBV2; a weak D match, TRBD1 (6 bases). Germline V gives CDR1 SNHLY, CDR2 FYNNEI. The CDR3 length is 14 residues. Trimming removed 2 bases from V and 5 bases from J, with 12 bases in between. The DNA of the CDR3 is TGTGCCAGCAGTGAAAACAGGGCGAGGGAGACCCAGTACTTC. It encodes CASSENRARETQYF.

For this clone: At the DNA level, this CDR3 is encoded by other sequences in the same sample as well. This rearrangement joins TRBV5-4 to TRBJ2-5; 7 bases align to TRBD1. CDR3 length equals 13 residues. The junction had 5 bases not matched to a gene; V was cut back by 4 bases and J by 5 bases. Germline lookup yields CDR1 SGHNT and CDR2 YYREEE (reference sequence). The CDR3 DNA reads as TGTGCCAGCAGCAACAGGGGCGAGGAGACCCAGTACTTC. Translation gives CASSNRGEETQYF.

This rearrangement joins TRBV5-4 to TRBJ2-3, with D uncertain. Trimming removed 4 bases from V and 4 bases from J, with 10 bases in between. CDR1 is SGHNT, CDR2 YYREEE, per germline (reference sequence). This CDR3 region has 13 residues. Written as DNA, the CDR3 is TGTGCCAGCAGCCACCGGAGTGCAGATACGCAGTATTTT. This gives the protein CASSHRSADTQYF.

The V call is TRBV2, the J call TRBJ1-2; D call uncertain. V lost 7 bases and J 8 bases, leaving 17 bases between the germline ends. The CDR3 loop spans 13 amino acids. The germline gives CDR1 SNHLY, CDR2 FYNNEI. The DNA for the CDR3 is TGTGCCAGCAACTTTGGCGGGGTTGGGGGCTACACCTTC. Amino acids: CASNFGGVGGYTF.

The J gene is TRBJ2-1, the V gene TRBV3-1 (or the pseudogene TRBV3-2); the match to TRBD2 covers 10 bases. Trimming cost V 5 bases and J 4 bases; bases outside gene matches: 17. Per the germline V gene, CDR1 is LGHDT and CDR2 is YNNKEL (reference sequence). The CDR3 spans 19 residues. The CDR3 is CASSGIGQGLADFYNEQFF. The CDR3 nucleotides are TGTGCCAGCAGCGGAATTGGTCAAGGACTAGCGGACTTTTACAATGAGCAGTTCTTC.

This rearrangement joins TRBV28 to TRBJ1-2; D is unresolved. The V end was cut by 2 bases, the J end by 4 bases, with 8 bases between. This CDR3 has 13 residues. In germline, CDR1 is MDHEN, CDR2 SYDVKM. CDR3 DNA sequence: TGTGCCAGCAGTTTAAGGACTTTCTATGGCTACACCTTC. This translates into CASSLRTFYGYTF.

The rearrangement uses TRBV28 and TRBJ2-3, with 7 nucleotides matching TRBD2. Germline V gives CDR1 MDHEN, CDR2 SYDVKM. The CDR3 is made up of 14 amino acids. The V segment lost 7 bases and the J segment 2 bases; nucleotides outside the gene matches: 6. The CDR3 region has the DNA TGTGCCAGCACCAGCGGGATCCCCACAGATACGCAGTATTTT. Its protein product is CASTSGIPTDTQYF.

J is TRBJ1-1 and V is TRBV7-2, with TRBD1 matching 8 bases. V shed 0 bases, J shed 11 bases, and the junction held 5 bases outside the gene matches. The CDR3 is 13 residues long. Germline assignment: CDR1 SGHTA and CDR2 FQGNSA. The CDR3 region has the DNA TGTGCCAGCAGCTTAGCTGCAGGGGGCCTTGCTTTCTTT. This gives the protein CASSLAAGGLAFF.